The 22 T cell receptor beta chains in this list originate from one sample, sequenced in a study of blood T cell repertoires in COVID-19. Sequencing used immunoSEQ multiplex PCR; TCRdb keeps in-frame clones, though not all of them. The sample consists of about 64,000 clones, roughly 76% of them appearing once. The sequencing sample was made of peripheral blood. These receptors all stem from a human donor in a cohort sampled during active COVID-19.

This clone was seen a single time. The V and J genes are TRBV7-9 and TRBJ2-7; D might be TRBD2 (5 bases). In germline, CDR1 is SEHNR, CDR2 FQNEAQ (reference sequence). V was trimmed by 5 bases and J by 9 bases, leaving 23 bases between them. CDR3 length equals 15 residues. CDR3 in DNA: TGTGCCAGCAGCCCAGAGGGAAGTCCTTTTAAAGCGCAGTACTTC. Translation gives CASSPEGSPFKAQYF. The full variable domain, with the rest looked up from reference TRBV7-9 and TRBJ2-7, is DTGVSQNPRHKITKRGQNVTFRCDPISEHNRLYWYRQTLGQGPEFLTYFQNEAQLEKSRLLSDRFSAERPKGSFSTLEIQRTEQGDSAMYLCASSPEGSPFKAQYFGPGTRLTVT.

V usage is TRBV14 and J usage is TRBJ1-2; no clear D. Germline-derived CDR1 and CDR2 are SGHDN and FVKESK. V lost 4 bases to trimming and J lost 4 bases, with 13 bases between them. There are 14 residues in the CDR3. DNA for the CDR3: TGTGCCAGCAGCCCGGCTCTGGAGGTCTATGGCTACACCTTC. Its protein product is CASSPALEVYGYTF.

Only one count was recorded for this clone. This rearrangement joins TRBV7-2 to TRBJ2-5, with 7 bases lining up with TRBD1. The CDR3 is 13 amino acids. V shed 1 base, J shed 4 bases, and the junction held 0 bases outside the gene matches. CDR1 is SGHTA, CDR2 FQGNSA, per germline. In DNA, the CDR3 is TGTGCCAGCAGCTTAGGACAGGGAGAGACCCAGTACTTC. It translates to CASSLGQGETQYF.

This clone was counted a few times. The rearrangement uses TRBV7-9 and TRBJ2-5; TRBD2 is a possible D gene (7 bases). Deletions cut 8 bases from V and 5 bases from J, with 18 bases between. The CDR3 totals 14 residues. Germline V gene data show CDR1 as SEHNR and CDR2 as FQNEAQ (reference sequence). The CDR3 loop is CASEEGGRVETQYF. Here the CDR3 DNA reads TGTGCCAGCGAGGAGGGGGGGCGAGTGGAGACCCAGTACTTC.

The rearrangement uses TRBV29-1 and TRBJ1-1, with 9 nucleotides matching TRBD1. This CDR3 comprises 14 residues. V was clipped by 6 bases and J by 3 bases; unmatched bases: 8. CDR1 SQVTM and CDR2 ANQGSEA come from the germline V gene. The CDR3 bases are TGCAGCGTCCGACCGGGACAGGGTTACACTGAAGCTTTCTTT. It codes for CSVRPGQGYTEAFF.

This chain joins TRBV5-5 and TRBJ2-7; D unclear. Per the germline V gene, CDR1 is SGHKS and CDR2 is YYEKEE (reference sequence). The V end lost 0 bases, the J end lost 2 bases, and 12 bases lay between the germline ends. This CDR3 is 15 amino acids long. CDR3 DNA sequence: TGTGCCAGCAGCTTGGCGTGGGCGCCGACCTACGAGCAGTACTTC. This sequence encodes CASSLAWAPTYEQYF.

The rearrangement joins TRBV4-3 to TRBJ2-7, with D maybe TRBD2 (6 bases). This CDR3 is 13 amino acids long. V lost 1 base and J lost 6, with 10 bases in between. Per germline, CDR1 LGHNA and CDR2 YSLEER. The CDR3 region has the DNA TGCGCCAGCAGCCAAGTCGGGGGTGGCGAGCAGTACTTC. This encodes CASSQVGGGEQYF.

The gene calls are TRBV11-2 and TRBJ1-1; possibly TRBD1 for D (6 bases). Trimming took 1 base from V and 4 from J, leaving 13 bases between them. The CDR3 runs 15 residues. The germline V gene has CDR1 SGHAT and CDR2 FQNNGV. CDR3: CASSLGGGRGTEAFF. The CDR3, as DNA: TGTGCCAGCAGCTTAGGCGGGGGGCGCGGCACTGAAGCTTTCTTT.

This sequence joins TRBV19 and TRBJ2-3; TRBD2 might be the D (6 bases). Between the trimmed V and J ends, which lost 5 bases and 5 bases, there was a span of 17 bases. Germline V gives CDR1 LNHDA, CDR2 SQIVND (reference sequence). The CDR3 consists of 15 residues. This chain's CDR3 is CASSRGGVAGDTQYF. The CDR3, as DNA: TGTGCCAGTAGTCGAGGAGGGGTGGCGGGAGATACGCAGTATTTT.

The chain has TRBV19 and TRBJ1-2; unclear D gene. Trimming pared 6 bases from V and 2 bases from J, leaving 13 bases between. The CDR3 covers 14 residues. The germline gives CDR1 LNHDA, CDR2 SQIVND (reference sequence). DNA for the CDR3: TGTGCCAGTAGCGCGGACGGAGGGAACTATGGCTACACCTTC. Translation: CASSADGGNYGYTF. The whole variable domain, remainder taken from reference TRBV19 and TRBJ1-2, is DGGITQSPKYLFRKEGQNVTLSCEQNLNHDAMYWYRQDPGQGLRLIYYSQIVNDFQKGDIAEGYSVSREKKESFPLTVTSAQKNPTAFYLCASSADGGNYGYTFGSGTRLTVV.

The V call is TRBV9, the J call TRBJ1-6; D is possibly TRBD1 (5 bases). Germline V gives CDR1 SGDLS, CDR2 YYNGEE. There are 14 residues in the CDR3. The V end lost 0 bases, the J end lost 5 bases, and 6 bases lay between the germline ends. CDR3 nucleotides: TGTGCCAGCAGCGTAGTAGGGGATAATTCACCCCTCCACTTT. As protein: CASSVVGDNSPLHF.

This clone has a single count. The genes are TRBV11-2 and TRBJ2-2, with TRBD2 matching 8 bases. The V gene end was trimmed by 4 bases and the J gene end by 0 bases; junction bases not matched to a gene: 4. In germline, CDR1 is SGHAT, CDR2 FQNNGV. The CDR3 extends over 16 amino acids. The CDR3 is CASSSIAGSNTGELFF. In DNA, the CDR3 is TGTGCCAGCAGCTCCATAGCGGGATCGAACACCGGGGAGCTGTTTTTT.

This sequence joins TRBV5-4 and TRBJ2-4; 9 bases are shared with TRBD1. The CDR3 spans 14 residues. The germline CDR1 and CDR2 sequences are SGHNT and YYREEE (reference sequence). The V gene end was trimmed by 4 bases and the J gene end by 7 bases; junction bases not matched to a gene: 6. The DNA of the CDR3 is TGTGCCAGCAGCCTACAGGGGGCGCCTAACATTCAGTACTTC. It yields the protein CASSLQGAPNIQYF.

This clone was recorded a few times. The V and J genes are TRBV7-8 and TRBJ2-1; 9 bases match TRBD2. The CDR3 has 16 residues. CDR1 is SGHVS and CDR2 is FQNEAQ in the germline V gene. V dropped 0 bases and J dropped 5; count of bases not matched to a gene: 5. The CDR3: CASSLAGGGAHNEQFF. The CDR3 DNA reads as TGTGCCAGCAGCTTAGCGGGCGGGGGGGCGCACAATGAGCAGTTCTTC.

The V gene is TRBV6-5, the J gene TRBJ2-1, with D possibly TRBD2 on 6 matching bases. CDR1 is MNHEY, CDR2 SVGAGI, per germline. The ends were cut back, 0 bases at V and 5 bases at J, with 14 bases in the middle. The CDR3 sequence is 16 residues long. The CDR3 DNA is TGTGCCAGCAGTTACTCGAGTACTAGCAGTAACAATGAGCAGTTCTTC. It specifies CASSYSSTSSNNEQFF.

This clone was counted once. The chain joins TRBV19 to TRBJ1-5; tentatively, D is TRBD1 (5 bases). CDR1 is LNHDA, CDR2 SQIVND, per germline (reference sequence). V shed 4 bases and J shed 11 bases, with 15 bases lying between them. CDR3 length equals 13 residues. CDR3 in amino acids: CASSTPPGGSQHF. CDR3 in DNA: TGTGCCAGTAGTACACCCCCCGGGGGGTCCCAGCATTTT.

The V gene is TRBV7-2, the J gene TRBJ2-2, with 8 bases identical to TRBD1. The length of the CDR3 is 14 residues. V gave up 5 bases and J gave up 2 bases; unmatched junction bases: 1. From germline, CDR1 is SGHTA and CDR2 FQGNSA. CDR3 amino acids: CASSDRGNTGELFF. As DNA, the CDR3 is TGTGCCAGCAGCGACAGGGGAAACACCGGGGAGCTGTTTTTT.

About this clone itself: One end of the junction varies from germline; a read error may be responsible. CDR3 bases: TGTGCCAGCAGTTTACCACAGGGCGCTGCTTCCTTT. Translated: CASSLPQGAASF. V is TRBV28 and J is TRBJ1-1, with D maybe TRBD1 (6 bases). Germline-derived CDR1 and CDR2 are MDHEN and SYDVKM. The CDR3 length is 12 residues. Together with reference TRBV28 and TRBJ1-1, the CDR3 gives the full variable domain: DVKVTQSSRYLVKRTGEKVFLECVQDMDHENMFWYRQDPGLGLRLIYFSYDVKMKEKGDIPEGYSVSREKKERFSLILESASTNQTSMYLCASSLPQGAASFGQGTRLTVV.

The genes are TRBV5-4 and TRBJ1-1, with a possible D match to TRBD1 (5 bases). CDR3 length equals 12 residues. Per germline, CDR1 SGHNT and CDR2 YYREEE (reference sequence). V was shortened by 6 bases and J by 0 bases, with 6 bases between the two germline ends. The CDR3 here is CASKGVNTEAFF. CDR3 bases: TGTGCCAGCAAAGGGGTGAACACTGAAGCTTTCTTT.

The chain links TRBV15 to TRBJ2-5, with 12 bases that match TRBD1. Trimming at V came to 3 bases and at J to 5 bases, leaving 7 bases not matched to a gene. CDR3 length: 16 amino acids. The germline V gene encodes CDR1 LNHNV and CDR2 YYDKDF (reference sequence). CDR3 amino acids: CATSRGGTGGWETQYF. The DNA for the CDR3 is TGTGCCACCAGCAGGGGAGGGACAGGGGGCTGGGAGACCCAGTACTTC.

The chain joins TRBV19 to TRBJ1-6, with D possibly being TRBD1 (6 bases). Trimming stripped 5 bases from V and 14 bases from J, with 16 bases between. The CDR3 contains 13 residues. Germline V CDR1 and CDR2: LNHDA, SQIVND (reference sequence). This CDR3 is CASSSQKGGTLHF. Here the CDR3 DNA reads TGTGCCAGTAGTTCCCAAAAGGGGGGGACCCTCCACTTT.

This rearrangement joins TRBV27 to TRBJ2-3; 10 bases map to TRBD2. The length of the CDR3 is 16 residues. The junction had 6 bases not matched to a gene; V was cut back by 2 bases and J by 4 bases. Germline-derived CDR1 and CDR2 are MNHEY and SMNVEV (reference sequence). The CDR3 bases are TGTGCCAGCAGTTTAAGAGCGGGGGGGCCTCCAGATACGCAGTATTTT. Protein: CASSLRAGGPPDTQYF.